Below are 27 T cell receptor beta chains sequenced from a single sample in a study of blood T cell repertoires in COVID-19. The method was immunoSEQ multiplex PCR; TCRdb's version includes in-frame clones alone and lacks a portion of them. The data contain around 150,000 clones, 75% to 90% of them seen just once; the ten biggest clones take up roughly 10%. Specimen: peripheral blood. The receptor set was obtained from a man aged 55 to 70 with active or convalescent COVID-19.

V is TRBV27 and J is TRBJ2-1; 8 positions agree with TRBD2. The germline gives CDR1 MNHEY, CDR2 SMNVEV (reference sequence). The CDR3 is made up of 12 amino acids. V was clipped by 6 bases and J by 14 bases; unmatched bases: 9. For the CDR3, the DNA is TGTGCCAGCAGACCGACTAGCGAGCTGGAGTTCTTC. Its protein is CASRPTSELEFF.

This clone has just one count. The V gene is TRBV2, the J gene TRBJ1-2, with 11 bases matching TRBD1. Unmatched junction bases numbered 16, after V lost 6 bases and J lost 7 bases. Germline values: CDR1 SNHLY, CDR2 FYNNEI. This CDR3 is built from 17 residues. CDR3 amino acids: CASSVTPGTGGSSGYTF. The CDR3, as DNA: TGTGCCAGCAGCGTTACCCCCGGGACAGGGGGATCAAGTGGCTACACCTTC. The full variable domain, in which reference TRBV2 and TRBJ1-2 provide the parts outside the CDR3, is EPEVTQTPSHQVTQMGQEVILRCVPISNHLYFYWYRQILGQKVEFLVSFYNNEISEKSEIFDDQFSVERPDGSNFTLKIRSTKLEDSAMYFCASSVTPGTGGSSGYTFGSGTRLTVV.

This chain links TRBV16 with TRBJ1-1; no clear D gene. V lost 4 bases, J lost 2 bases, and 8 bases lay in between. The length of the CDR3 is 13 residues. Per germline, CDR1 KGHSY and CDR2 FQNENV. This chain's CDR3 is CASSLTLNTEAFF. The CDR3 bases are TGTGCCAGCAGCCTTACCCTAAACACTGAAGCTTTCTTT.

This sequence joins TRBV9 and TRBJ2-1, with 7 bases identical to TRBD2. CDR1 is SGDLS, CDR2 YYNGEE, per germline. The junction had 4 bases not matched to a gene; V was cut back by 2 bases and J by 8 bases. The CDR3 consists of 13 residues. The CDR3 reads CASSVGGSYEQFF. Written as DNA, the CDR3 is TGTGCCAGCAGCGTCGGCGGGAGCTATGAGCAGTTCTTC.

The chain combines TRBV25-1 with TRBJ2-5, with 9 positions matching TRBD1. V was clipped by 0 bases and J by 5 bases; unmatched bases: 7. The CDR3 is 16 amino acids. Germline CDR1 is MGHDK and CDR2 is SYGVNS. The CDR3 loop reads CASSEYEGQGVETQYF. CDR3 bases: TGTGCCAGCAGTGAATATGAGGGACAGGGAGTGGAGACCCAGTACTTC.

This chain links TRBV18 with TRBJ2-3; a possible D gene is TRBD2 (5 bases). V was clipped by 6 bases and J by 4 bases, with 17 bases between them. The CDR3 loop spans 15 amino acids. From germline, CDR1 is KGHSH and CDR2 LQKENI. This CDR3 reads CASSQEPSLADTQYF. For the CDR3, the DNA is TGTGCCAGCTCCCAGGAGCCTAGCTTGGCAGATACGCAGTATTTT.

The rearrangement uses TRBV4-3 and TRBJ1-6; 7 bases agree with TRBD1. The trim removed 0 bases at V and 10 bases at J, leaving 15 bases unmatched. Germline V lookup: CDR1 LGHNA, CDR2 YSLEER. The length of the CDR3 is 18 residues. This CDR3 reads CASSQEFRVQGGRSPLHF. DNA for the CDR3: TGCGCCAGCAGCCAAGAGTTTCGGGTTCAGGGGGGTCGGTCACCCCTCCACTTT.

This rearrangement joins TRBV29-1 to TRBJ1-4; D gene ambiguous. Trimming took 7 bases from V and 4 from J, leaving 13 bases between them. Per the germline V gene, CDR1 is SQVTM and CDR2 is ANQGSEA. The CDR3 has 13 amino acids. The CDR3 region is CSARHPGNEKLFF. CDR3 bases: TGCAGCGCCCGACATCCCGGTAATGAAAAACTGTTTTTT.

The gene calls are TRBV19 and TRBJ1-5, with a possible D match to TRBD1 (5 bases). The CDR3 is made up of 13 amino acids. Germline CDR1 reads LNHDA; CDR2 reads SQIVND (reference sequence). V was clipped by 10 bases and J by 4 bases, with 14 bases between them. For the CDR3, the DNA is TGTGCCACCGGTTTTCAGGGAAATCAGCCCCAGCATTTT. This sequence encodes CATGFQGNQPQHF.

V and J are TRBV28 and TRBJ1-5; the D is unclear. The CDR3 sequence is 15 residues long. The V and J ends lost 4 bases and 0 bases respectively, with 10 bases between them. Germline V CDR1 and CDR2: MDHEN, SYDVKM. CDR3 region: CASSSPSGSNQPQHF. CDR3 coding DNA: TGTGCCAGCAGTTCCCCTAGCGGTAGCAATCAGCCCCAGCATTTT.

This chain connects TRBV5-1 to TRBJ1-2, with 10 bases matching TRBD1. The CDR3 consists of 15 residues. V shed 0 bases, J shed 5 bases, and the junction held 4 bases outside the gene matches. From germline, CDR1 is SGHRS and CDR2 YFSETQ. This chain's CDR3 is CASSLEDRGIYGYTF. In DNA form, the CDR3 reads TGCGCCAGCAGCTTGGAGGACAGGGGGATTTATGGCTACACCTTC.

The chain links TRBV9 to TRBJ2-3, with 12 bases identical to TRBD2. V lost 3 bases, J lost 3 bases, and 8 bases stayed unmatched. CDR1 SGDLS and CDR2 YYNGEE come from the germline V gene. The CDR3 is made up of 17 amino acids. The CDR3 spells CASSAFSSGRGTDTQYF. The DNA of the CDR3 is TGTGCCAGCAGCGCCTTCTCTAGCGGGAGGGGGACAGATACGCAGTATTTT.

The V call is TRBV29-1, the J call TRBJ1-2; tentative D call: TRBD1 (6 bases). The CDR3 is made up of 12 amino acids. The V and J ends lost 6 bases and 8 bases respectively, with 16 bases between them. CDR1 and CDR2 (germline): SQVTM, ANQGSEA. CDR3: CSVQGWAGGYTF. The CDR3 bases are TGCAGCGTCCAGGGGTGGGCAGGGGGCTACACCTTC. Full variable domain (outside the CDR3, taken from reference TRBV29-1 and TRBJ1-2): SAVISQKPSRDICQRGTSLTIQCQVDSQVTMMFWYRQQPGQSLTLIATANQGSEATYESGFVIDKFPISRPNLTFSTLTVSNMSPEDSSIYLCSVQGWAGGYTFGSGTRLTVV.

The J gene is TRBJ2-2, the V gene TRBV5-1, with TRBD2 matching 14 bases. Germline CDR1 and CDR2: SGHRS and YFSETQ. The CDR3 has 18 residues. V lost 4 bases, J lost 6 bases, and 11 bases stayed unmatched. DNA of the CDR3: TGCGCCAGCAGCCCCGCCCTTGGACTAGCGGGAGGATCCGGGGAGCTGTTTTTT. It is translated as CASSPALGLAGGSGELFF. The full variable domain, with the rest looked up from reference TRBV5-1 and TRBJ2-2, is KAGVTQTPRYLIKTRGQQVTLSCSPISGHRSVSWYQQTPGQGLQFLFEYFSETQRNKGNFPGRFSGRQFSNSRSEMNVSTLELGDSALYLCASSPALGLAGGSGELFFGEGSRLTVL.

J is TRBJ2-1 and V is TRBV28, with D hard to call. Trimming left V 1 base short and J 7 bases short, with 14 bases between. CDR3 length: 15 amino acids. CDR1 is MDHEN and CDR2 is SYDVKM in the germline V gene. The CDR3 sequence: CASSLSEKAPNEQFF. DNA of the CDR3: TGTGCCAGCAGTTTATCGGAGAAGGCCCCAAATGAGCAGTTCTTC.

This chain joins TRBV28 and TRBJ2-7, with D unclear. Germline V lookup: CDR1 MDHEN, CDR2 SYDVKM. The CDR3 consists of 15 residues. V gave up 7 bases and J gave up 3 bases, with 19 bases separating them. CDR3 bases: TGTGCCAGCACCACCGAGCTCAGTCGAGGCTACGAGCAGTACTTC. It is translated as CASTTELSRGYEQYF.

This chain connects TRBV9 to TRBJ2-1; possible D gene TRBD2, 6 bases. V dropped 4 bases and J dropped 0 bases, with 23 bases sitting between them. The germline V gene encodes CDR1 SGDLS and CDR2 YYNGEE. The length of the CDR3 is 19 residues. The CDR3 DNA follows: TGTGCCAGCAGCATAAACCCTCTTATCGGCGGGAACTCCTACAATGAGCAGTTCTTC. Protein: CASSINPLIGGNSYNEQFF.

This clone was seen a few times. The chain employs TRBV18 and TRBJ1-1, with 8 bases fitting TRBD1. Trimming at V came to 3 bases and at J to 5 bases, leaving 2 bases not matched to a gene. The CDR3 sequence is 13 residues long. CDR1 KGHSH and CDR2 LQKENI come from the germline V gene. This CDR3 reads CASSPRQGTEAFF. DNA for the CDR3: TGTGCCAGCTCACCCAGACAGGGGACTGAAGCTTTCTTT.

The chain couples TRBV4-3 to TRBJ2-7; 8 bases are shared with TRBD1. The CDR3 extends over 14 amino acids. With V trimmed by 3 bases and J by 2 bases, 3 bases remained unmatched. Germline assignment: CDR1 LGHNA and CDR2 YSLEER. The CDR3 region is CASSQDRVAYEQYF. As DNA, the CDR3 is TGCGCCAGCAGCCAGGACAGGGTCGCCTACGAGCAGTACTTC.

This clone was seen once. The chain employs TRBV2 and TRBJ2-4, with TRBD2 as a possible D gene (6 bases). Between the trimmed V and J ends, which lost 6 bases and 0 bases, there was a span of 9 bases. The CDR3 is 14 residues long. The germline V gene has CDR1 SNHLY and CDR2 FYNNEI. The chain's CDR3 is CASREGLAKNIQYF. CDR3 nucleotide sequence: TGTGCCAGCAGGGAGGGACTAGCCAAAAACATTCAGTACTTC.

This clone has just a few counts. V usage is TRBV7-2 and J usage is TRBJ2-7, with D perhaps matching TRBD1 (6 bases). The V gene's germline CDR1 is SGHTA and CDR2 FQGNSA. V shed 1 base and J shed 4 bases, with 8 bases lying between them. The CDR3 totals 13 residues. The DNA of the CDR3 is TGTGCCAGCAGCTTAGGCAGGGGATACGAGCAGTACTTC. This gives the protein CASSLGRGYEQYF.

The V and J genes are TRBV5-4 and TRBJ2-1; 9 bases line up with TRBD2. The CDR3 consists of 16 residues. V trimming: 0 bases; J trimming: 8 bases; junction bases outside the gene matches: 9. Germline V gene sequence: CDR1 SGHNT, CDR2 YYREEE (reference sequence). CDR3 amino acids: CASSLAGVAGVDEQFF. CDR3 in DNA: TGTGCCAGCAGCTTGGCCGGGGTAGCGGGAGTCGATGAGCAGTTCTTC.

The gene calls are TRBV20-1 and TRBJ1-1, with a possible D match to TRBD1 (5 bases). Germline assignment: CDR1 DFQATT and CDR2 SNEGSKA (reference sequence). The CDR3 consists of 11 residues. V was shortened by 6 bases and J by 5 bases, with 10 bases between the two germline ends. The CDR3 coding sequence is TGCAGTGCCGGGCCAGGGACTGAAGCTTTCTTT. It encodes CSAGPGTEAFF.

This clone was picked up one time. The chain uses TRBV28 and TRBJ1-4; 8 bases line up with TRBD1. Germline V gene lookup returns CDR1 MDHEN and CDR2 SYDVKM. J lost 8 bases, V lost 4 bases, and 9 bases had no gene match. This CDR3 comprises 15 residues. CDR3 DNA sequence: TGTGCCAGCAGTTCCAGGGGGCGAGGTAACGAAAAACTGTTTTTT. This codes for CASSSRGRGNEKLFF.

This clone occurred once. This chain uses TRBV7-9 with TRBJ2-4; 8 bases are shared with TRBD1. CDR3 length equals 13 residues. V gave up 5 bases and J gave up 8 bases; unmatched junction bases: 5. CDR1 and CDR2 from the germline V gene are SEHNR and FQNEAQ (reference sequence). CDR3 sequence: CASSRLQGDIQYF. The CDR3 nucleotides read TGTGCCAGCAGCCGACTACAGGGGGACATTCAGTACTTC.

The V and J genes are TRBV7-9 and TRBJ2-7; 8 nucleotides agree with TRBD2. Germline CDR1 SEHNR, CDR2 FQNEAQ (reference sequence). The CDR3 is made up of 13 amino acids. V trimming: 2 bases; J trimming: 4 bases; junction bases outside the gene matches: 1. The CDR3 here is CASSLPSGYEQYF. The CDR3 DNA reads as TGTGCCAGCAGCTTACCTAGCGGGTACGAGCAGTACTTC. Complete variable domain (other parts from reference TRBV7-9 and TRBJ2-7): DTGVSQNPRHKITKRGQNVTFRCDPISEHNRLYWYRQTLGQGPEFLTYFQNEAQLEKSRLLSDRFSAERPKGSFSTLEIQRTEQGDSAMYLCASSLPSGYEQYFGPGTRLTVT.

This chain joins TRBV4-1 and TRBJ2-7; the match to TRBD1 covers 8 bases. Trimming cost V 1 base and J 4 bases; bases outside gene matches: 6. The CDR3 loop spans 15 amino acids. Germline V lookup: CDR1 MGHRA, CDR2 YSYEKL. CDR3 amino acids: CASSQVTGAGYEQYF. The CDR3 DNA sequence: TGCGCCAGCAGCCAAGTGACAGGGGCCGGGTACGAGCAGTACTTC.